This T cell receptor beta chain comes out of a study of T cell changes during pregnancy in multiple sclerosis. Using immunoSEQ multiplex PCR, the repertoire was profiled, and TCRdb retains in-frame clones only, with some absent. Of 90,000 to 95,000 clones in the sample, 90% to 95% were seen once. Trimming cost V 5 bases and J 4 bases; bases outside gene matches: 5. The germline CDR1 and CDR2 sequences are LNHDA and SQIVND (reference sequence). This CDR3 contains 15 residues. This rearrangement joins TRBV19 to TRBJ1-4, with TRBD1 identical over 9 bases. Sequences were derived from peripheral blood, sampled in the third trimester of pregnancy. The receptor's source is a female donor with multiple sclerosis, enrolled in a pregnancy study. The CDR3: CASSSGTGNNEKLFF. In nucleotides, the CDR3 is TGTGCCAGTAGTTCTGGGACAGGGAATAATGAAAAACTGTTTTTT.